The TCR beta chain under discussion was sequenced for a study of PD-1 blockade in classical Hodgkin lymphoma. To note about this clone: Its matching antigen is unknown.

After autologous stem cell transplantation all patients relapsed, and prior brentuximab vedotin exposure differed between cohorts. Responses achieved at best were complete response, partial response or progressive disease. Study observations and caveats: Nivolumab initiated under 1 year post-ASCT led to patient exclusion.

TCRdb's copy holds only in-frame clones and misses some; the assay was immunoSEQ multiplex PCR. The sample contains approximately 59,000 clones, approximately 90% of which appear only once. Germline V gene lookup returns CDR1 MDHEN and CDR2 SYDVKM. J lost 4 bases, V lost 1 base, and 7 bases had no gene match. The CDR3 loop spans 15 amino acids. This clonotype was sampled from a human donor with classical Hodgkin lymphoma. Sequencing used peripheral blood mononuclear cells (PBMCs), obtained before the second cycle of nivolumab. V and J are TRBV28 and TRBJ2-7, with 7 bases fitting TRBD1. The CDR3 DNA follows: TGTGCCAGCAGTTTATACAGGGGTCTAAGTTACGAGCAGTACTTC. Its protein is CASSLYRGLSYEQYF.